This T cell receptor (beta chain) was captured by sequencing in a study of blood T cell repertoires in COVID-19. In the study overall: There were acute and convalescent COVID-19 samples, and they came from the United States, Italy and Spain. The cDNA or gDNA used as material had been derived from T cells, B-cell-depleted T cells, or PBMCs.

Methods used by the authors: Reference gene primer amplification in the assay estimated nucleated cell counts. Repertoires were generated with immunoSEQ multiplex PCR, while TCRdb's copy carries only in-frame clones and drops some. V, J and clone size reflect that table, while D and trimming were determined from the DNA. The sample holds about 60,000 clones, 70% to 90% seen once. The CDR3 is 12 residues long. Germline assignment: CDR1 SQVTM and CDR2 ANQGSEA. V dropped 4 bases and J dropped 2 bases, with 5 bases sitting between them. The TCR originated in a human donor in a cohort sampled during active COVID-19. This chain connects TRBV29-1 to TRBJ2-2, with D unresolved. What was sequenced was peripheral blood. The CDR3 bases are TGCAGCGTTGGACATAACACCGGGGAGCTGTTTTTT. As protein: CSVGHNTGELFF.